This T cell receptor (beta chain) originates from a study of blood T cell repertoires in COVID-19 (dated by TCRdb to 2018 to 2020). About the full investigation: Samples from collaborators originated in the United States, Italy and Spain and spanned both the acute and convalescent phases of COVID-19. The material from the prospective study consisted of cDNA or gDNA derived from T cells, B-cell-depleted T cells, or PBMCs. The samples were drawn from two sources: the first 160 participants of the ongoing ImmuneRACE study, and 1,254 subjects contributed by 6 global collaborators. The repertoires were released in a freely available public database meant as a resource for research on the immune response to SARS-CoV-2. Nearly every sample came with metadata listing a de-identified subject ID, COVID-19 status, age in years and sex. Where HLA class I and class II types were available, the types were taken from metadata supplied by the sample provider, not from assay-based typing. Subjects who had been exposed to COVID-19, were actively infected with it, or had recovered from it provided the deeply sampled blood TCRbeta repertoires that made up the dataset. The study at large found these results: Clinical and demographic metadata were provided uncurated, with the amount varying by source and participant.

TCRbeta CDR3 regions were amplified from genomic DNA by means of the immunoSEQ Assay, a bias-controlled multiplex PCR. The source study handled its data this way. Within the assay, amplification of reference gene primers was used to estimate how many nucleated cells each sample contained. Sequence reads were collapsed and filtered to measure the absolute abundance of every unique TCRbeta CDR3 rearrangement. For each sample, productive Simpson clonality was calculated as the square root of Simpson's diversity index over productive rearrangements. Not all clones reach the TCRdb copy of this immuneACCESS table, which keeps in-frame sequences only. Checked studies attribute under half of the gap to unresolved V genes and leave the rest unexplained. That table gives V, J and clone size, and the DNA gave D and trimming. Within this sample are 170,000 or so clones, with 90% of them counted one time only. The ten largest make up roughly 0.56% of the sample.

Via the germline V gene, CDR1 is MNHEY and CDR2 SVGAGI. V ends up 5 bases short and J 10 bases short, with an unmatched junction base count of 4. CDR3 length: 12 amino acids, cysteine to phenylalanine. This entry keeps only the CDR3 DNA: 36 bases, framed from base 1. The collaborating institutions used their own protocols to collect whole blood in K2EDTA tubes. For TCRbeta analysis, collaborator samples were shipped as frozen whole blood, as isolated PBMCs, or as DNA extracted from either sample type. About this clone itself: The antigen it recognizes is unknown. No per-base quality is available; no much larger clone lies one base away.

The receptor comes from a man aged 50 or older with acute or convalescent COVID-19. The specimen sequenced was peripheral blood. The sequence is built from TRBV6-5 and TRBJ1-1, with 10 middle bases fitting TRBD1. DNA sequence: TGTGCCAGCAGTCAGGACAGGGGGTTAGCTTTCTTT. The translation is CASSQDRGLAFF.